This T cell receptor (beta chain) was observed in a study of neoadjuvant anti-PD-1 for oral cavity cancer. Background on the study: Most patients had three to four biweekly doses of 3 mg/kg nivolumab before resection. Patients without progression received a fourth nivolumab dose around day 43, then surgical resection on days 50-56. General observations from the study: Greater tumor shrinkage accompanied bigger post-treatment sizes of preexisting clones.

The data were produced by immunoSEQ multiplex PCR, yet TCRdb's version contains in-frame clones alone and is incomplete. The repertoire holds tens of thousands of clones, with 35% to 40% as singletons. The V gene's germline CDR1 is SNHLY and CDR2 FYNNEI. This CDR3 is 15 amino acids long. V lost 6 bases and J lost 4; bases outside the gene matches: 7. Details on this clone: What it binds is not known.

Time point specified: after neoadjuvant nivolumab, at surgical resection. Patients had newly diagnosed, untreated stage II-IVA oral cavity squamous cell carcinoma. This sequence originates from a person aged 35 to 85 with oral cavity squamous cell carcinoma. The source material was tumor tissue, sampled after nivolumab (anti-PD-1) treatment. The chain uses TRBV2 and TRBJ1-5, with 9 bases identical to TRBD1. The CDR3 here is CASRGTGTWNQPQHF. In DNA form, the CDR3 reads TGTGCCAGCAGAGGGACAGGGACCTGGAATCAGCCCCAGCATTTT.